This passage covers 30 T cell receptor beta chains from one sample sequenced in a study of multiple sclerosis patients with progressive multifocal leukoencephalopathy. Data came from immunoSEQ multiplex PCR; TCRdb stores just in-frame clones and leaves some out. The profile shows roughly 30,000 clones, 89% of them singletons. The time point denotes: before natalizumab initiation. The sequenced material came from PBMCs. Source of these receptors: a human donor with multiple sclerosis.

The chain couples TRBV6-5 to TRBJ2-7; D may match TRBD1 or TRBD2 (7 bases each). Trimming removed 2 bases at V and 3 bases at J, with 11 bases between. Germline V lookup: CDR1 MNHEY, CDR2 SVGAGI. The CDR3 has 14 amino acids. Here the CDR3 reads CASSYRRGGYEQYF. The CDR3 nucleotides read TGTGCCAGCAGTTACCGCAGGGGGGGCTACGAGCAGTACTTC.

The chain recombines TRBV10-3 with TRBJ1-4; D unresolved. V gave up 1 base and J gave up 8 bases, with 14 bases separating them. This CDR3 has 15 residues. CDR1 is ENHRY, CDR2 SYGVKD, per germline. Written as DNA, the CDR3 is TGTGCCATCAGTGAGTGGAGACCGATCGGGGAAAAACTGTTTTTT. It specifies CAISEWRPIGEKLFF.

CDR3 in DNA: TGTGCCAGCAGTTTTCGGCTAGCGGGAGGCATCTACAATGAGCAGTTCTTC. This encodes CASSFRLAGGIYNEQFF. This chain links TRBV27 with TRBJ2-1, with TRBD2 identical over 11 bases. Germline loops: CDR1 MNHEY, CDR2 SMNVEV (reference sequence). CDR3 length: 17 residues. The V and J ends lost 3 bases and 3 bases, in that order; junction bases with no gene match: 7.

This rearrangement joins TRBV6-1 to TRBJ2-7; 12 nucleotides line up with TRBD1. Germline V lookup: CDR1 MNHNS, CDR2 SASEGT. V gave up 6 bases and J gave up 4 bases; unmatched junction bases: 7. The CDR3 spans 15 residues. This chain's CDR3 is CASRRSGQGAYEQYF. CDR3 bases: TGTGCCAGCAGGAGGTCGGGACAGGGGGCTTACGAGCAGTACTTC.

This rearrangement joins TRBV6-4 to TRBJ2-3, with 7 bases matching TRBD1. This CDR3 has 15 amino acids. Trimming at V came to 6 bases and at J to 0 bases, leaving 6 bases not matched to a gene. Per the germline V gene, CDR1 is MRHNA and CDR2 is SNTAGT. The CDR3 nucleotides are TGTGCCAGCAGCCCGGGACAGAGGAGCACAGATACGCAGTATTTT. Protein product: CASSPGQRSTDTQYF.

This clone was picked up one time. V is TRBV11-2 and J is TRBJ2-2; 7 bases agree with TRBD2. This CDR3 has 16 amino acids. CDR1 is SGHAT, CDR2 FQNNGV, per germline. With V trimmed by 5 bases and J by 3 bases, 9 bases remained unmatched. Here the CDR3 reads CASSVKLAPYTGELFF. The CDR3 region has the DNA TGTGCCAGCAGCGTCAAACTAGCGCCCTACACCGGGGAGCTGTTTTTT.

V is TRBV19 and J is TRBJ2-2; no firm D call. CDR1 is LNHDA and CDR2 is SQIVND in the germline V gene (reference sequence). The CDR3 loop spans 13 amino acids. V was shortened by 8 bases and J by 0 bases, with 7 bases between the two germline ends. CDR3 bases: TGTGCCAGTTCGGACCCGAACACCGGGGAGCTGTTTTTT. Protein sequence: CASSDPNTGELFF.

Written as DNA, the CDR3 is TGTGCCTGGAGTTCAGGGGGCTATGGCTACACCTTC. Its translation is CAWSSGGYGYTF. This chain uses TRBV30 with TRBJ1-2; 7 positions agree with TRBD1. The J segment lost 4 bases and the V segment lost 2 bases, leaving 1 base of the junction unmatched. CDR1 is GTSNPN and CDR2 is SVGIG in the germline V gene (reference sequence). This CDR3 has 12 residues.

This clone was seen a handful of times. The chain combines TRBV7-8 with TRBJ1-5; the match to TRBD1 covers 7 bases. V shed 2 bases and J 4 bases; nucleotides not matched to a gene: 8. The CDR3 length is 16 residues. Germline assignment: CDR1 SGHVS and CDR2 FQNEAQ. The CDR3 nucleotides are TGTGCCAGCAGCTTAAGGGACAGAATAGGGAATCAGCCCCAGCATTTT. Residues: CASSLRDRIGNQPQHF.

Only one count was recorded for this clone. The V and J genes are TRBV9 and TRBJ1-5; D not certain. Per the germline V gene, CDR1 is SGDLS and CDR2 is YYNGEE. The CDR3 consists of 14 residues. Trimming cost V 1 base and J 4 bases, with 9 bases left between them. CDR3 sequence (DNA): TGTGCCAGCAGCGTACTCCCGTATAATCAGCCCCAGCATTTT. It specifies CASSVLPYNQPQHF.

In DNA form, the CDR3 reads TGCGCCAGCAGTGACCCAACTAGCGGGAGGGGGTCCGTCAATGAGCAGTTCTTC. It specifies CASSDPTSGRGSVNEQFF. This sequence joins TRBV10-1 and TRBJ2-1, with 13 bases fitting TRBD2. Germline V gene sequence: CDR1 WNHNN, CDR2 SYGVQD (reference sequence). The CDR3 contains 18 residues. The junction had 11 bases not matched to a gene; V was cut back by 3 bases and J by 6 bases.

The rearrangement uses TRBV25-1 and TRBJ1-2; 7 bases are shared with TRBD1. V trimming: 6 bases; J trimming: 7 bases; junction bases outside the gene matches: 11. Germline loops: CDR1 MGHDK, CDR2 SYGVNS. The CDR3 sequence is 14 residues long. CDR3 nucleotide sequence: TGTGCCAGCAGCTACGGGACAGATAATAGTGGCTACACCTTC. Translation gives CASSYGTDNSGYTF.

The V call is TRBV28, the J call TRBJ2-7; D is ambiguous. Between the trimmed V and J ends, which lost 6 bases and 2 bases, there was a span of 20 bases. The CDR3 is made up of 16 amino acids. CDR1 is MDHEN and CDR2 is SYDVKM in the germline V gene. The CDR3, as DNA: TGTGCCAGCAGACCTACCAAGGGCTACGAGGCCTACGAGCAGTACTTC. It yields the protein CASRPTKGYEAYEQYF.

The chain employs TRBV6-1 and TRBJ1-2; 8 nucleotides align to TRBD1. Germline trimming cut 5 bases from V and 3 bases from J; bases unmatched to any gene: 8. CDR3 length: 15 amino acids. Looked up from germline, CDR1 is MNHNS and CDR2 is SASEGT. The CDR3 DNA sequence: TGTGCCAGCAGTCAGGGGGCGGTGTATGACTATGGCTACACCTTC. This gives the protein CASSQGAVYDYGYTF.

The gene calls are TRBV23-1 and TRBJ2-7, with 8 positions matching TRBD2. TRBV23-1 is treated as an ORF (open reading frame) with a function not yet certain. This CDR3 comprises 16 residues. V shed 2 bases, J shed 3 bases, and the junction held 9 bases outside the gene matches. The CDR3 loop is CASSQELREAVYEQYF. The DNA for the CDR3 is TGCGCCAGCAGTCAAGAACTGCGGGAGGCAGTCTACGAGCAGTACTTC.

The CDR3 sequence is CASSPGTSGSSYNEQFF. The CDR3 DNA is TGTGCCAGCAGCCCCGGGACTAGCGGGAGCTCCTACAATGAGCAGTTCTTC. This chain joins TRBV6-4 and TRBJ2-1; 14 bases line up with TRBD2. The CDR3 is 17 residues long. J lost 0 bases, V lost 6 bases, and 4 bases had no gene match. The germline gives CDR1 MRHNA, CDR2 SNTAGT.

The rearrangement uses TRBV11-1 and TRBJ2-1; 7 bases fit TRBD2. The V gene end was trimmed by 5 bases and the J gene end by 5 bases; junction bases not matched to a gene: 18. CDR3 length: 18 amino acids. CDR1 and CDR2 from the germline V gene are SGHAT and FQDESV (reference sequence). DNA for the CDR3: TGTGCCAGCAGCCCAGGCTCTGGGTTCGCGGGAGAGGACAATGAGCAGTTCTTC. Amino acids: CASSPGSGFAGEDNEQFF.

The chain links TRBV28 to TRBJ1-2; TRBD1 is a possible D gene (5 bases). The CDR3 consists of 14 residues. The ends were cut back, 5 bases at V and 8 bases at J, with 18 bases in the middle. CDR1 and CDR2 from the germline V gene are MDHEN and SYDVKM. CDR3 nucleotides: TGTGCCAGCAGTGGGTTATGGGGGGTGATGGGCTACACCTTC. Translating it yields CASSGLWGVMGYTF.

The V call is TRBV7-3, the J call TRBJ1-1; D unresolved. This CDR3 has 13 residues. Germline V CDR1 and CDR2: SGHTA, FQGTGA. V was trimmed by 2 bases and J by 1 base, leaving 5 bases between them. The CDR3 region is CASSLFPNTEAFF. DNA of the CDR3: TGTGCCAGCAGCTTATTCCCGAACACTGAAGCTTTCTTT. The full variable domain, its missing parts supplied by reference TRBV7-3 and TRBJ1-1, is GAGVSQTPSNKVTEKGKYVELRCDPISGHTALYWYRQSLGQGPEFLIYFQGTGAADDSGLPNDRFFAVRPEGSVSTLKIQRTERGDSAVYLCASSLFPNTEAFFGQGTRLTVV.

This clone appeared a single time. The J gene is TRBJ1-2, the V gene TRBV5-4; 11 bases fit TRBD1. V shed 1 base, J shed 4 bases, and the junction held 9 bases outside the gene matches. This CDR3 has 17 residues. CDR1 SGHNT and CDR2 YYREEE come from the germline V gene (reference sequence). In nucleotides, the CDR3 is TGTGCCAGCAGCTTGCCGGGACAGGGGGATTTTTTCTATGGCTACACCTTC. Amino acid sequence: CASSLPGQGDFFYGYTF.

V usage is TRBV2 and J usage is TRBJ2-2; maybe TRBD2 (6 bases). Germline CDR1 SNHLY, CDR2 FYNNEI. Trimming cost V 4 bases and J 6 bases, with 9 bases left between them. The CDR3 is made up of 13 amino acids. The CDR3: CASSGDSSGELFF. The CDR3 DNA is TGTGCCAGCAGTGGGGACTCCTCCGGGGAGCTGTTTTTT.

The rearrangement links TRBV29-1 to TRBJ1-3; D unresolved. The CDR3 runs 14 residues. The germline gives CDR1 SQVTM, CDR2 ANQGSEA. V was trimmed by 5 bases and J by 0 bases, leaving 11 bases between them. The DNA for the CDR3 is TGCAGCGTTTCGTGGAGGAGCTCTGGAAACACCATATATTTT. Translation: CSVSWRSSGNTIYF.

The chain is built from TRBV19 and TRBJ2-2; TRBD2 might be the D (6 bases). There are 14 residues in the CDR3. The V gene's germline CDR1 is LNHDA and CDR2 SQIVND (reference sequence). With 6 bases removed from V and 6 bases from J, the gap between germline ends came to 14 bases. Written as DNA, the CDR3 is TGTGCCAGTAGCCAACGACTAGACGCCGGGGAGCTGTTTTTT. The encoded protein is CASSQRLDAGELFF.

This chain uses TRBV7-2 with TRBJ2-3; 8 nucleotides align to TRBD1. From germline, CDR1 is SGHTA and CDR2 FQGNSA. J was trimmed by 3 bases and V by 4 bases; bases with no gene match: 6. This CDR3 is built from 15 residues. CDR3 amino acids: CASSSPDRGTDTQYF. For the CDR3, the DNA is TGTGCCAGCAGCTCGCCTGACAGGGGTACAGATACGCAGTATTTT. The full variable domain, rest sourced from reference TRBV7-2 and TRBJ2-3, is GAGVSQSPSNKVTEKGKDVELRCDPISGHTALYWYRQSLGQGLEFLIYFQGNSAPDKSGLPSDRFSAERTGGSVSTLTIQRTQQEDSAVYLCASSSPDRGTDTQYFGPGTRLTVL.

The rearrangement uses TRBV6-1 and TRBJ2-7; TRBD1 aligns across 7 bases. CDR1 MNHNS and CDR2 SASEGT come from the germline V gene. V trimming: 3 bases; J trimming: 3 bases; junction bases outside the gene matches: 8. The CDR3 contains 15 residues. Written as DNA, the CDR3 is TGTGCCAGCAGTGACGCAGGGGGTCTATTCTACGAGCAGTACTTC. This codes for CASSDAGGLFYEQYF.

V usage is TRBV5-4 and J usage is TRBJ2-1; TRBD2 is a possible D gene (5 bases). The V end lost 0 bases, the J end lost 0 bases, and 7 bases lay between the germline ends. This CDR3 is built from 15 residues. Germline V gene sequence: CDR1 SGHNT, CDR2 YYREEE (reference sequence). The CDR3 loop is CASSLEGSSYNEQFF. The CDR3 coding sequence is TGTGCCAGCAGCTTGGAAGGGAGCTCCTACAATGAGCAGTTCTTC.

CDR3 loop: CASSLMGTSGRRNEQFF. DNA of the CDR3: TGCGCCAGCAGCTTGATGGGGACTAGCGGGAGAAGGAATGAGCAGTTCTTC. The rearrangement joins TRBV5-1 to TRBJ2-1, with 14 bases fitting TRBD2. CDR1 is SGHRS and CDR2 is YFSETQ in the germline V gene. The trim removed 1 base at V and 7 bases at J, leaving 7 bases unmatched. The CDR3 length is 17 residues.

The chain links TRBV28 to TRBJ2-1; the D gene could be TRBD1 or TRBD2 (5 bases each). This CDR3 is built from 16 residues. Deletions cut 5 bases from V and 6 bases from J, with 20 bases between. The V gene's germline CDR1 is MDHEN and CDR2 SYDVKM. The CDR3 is CASSPPLGDRFNEQFF. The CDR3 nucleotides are TGTGCCAGCAGTCCTCCCTTGGGGGACCGTTTCAATGAGCAGTTCTTC.

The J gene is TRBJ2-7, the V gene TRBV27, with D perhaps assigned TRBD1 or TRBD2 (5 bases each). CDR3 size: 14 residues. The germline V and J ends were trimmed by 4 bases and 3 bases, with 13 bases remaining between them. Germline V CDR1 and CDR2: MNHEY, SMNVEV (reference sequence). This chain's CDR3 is CASSSPGTLYEQYF. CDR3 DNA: TGTGCCAGCAGTTCCCCCGGGACCCTCTACGAGCAGTACTTC.

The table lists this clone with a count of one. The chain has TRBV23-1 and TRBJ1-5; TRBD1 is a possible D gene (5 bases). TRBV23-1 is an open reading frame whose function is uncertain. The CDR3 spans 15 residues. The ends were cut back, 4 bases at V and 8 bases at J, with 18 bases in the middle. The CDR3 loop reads CASSRTGPLPEPQHF. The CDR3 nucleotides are TGCGCCAGCAGTCGTACAGGACCCCTCCCGGAGCCCCAGCATTTT.